Listed below are T cell receptor beta chains from one sample, sequenced in a study of OX40 agonist ivuxolimab in advanced cancers. Sequencing was performed with immunoSEQ multiplex PCR; in TCRdb, only in-frame clones are kept and a portion is missing. This sample has about 68,000 clones, with roughly 90% found just once. This specimen was CD4+ or CD8+ T cells sorted from blood, taken in a trial of the OX40 agonist ivuxolimab. All receptors derive from an adult with an advanced solid tumor such as melanoma, head and neck, liver or kidney cancer. Both conserved end residues are part of each CDR3. Size is omitted from some rows. Given values are once, few, many or a class for expanded clones.

clone size: NA
V gene: TRBV28
J gene: TRBJ2-7
CDR3 protein: CASSPLGLAGSLRGYF

clone size: once
V gene: TRBV28
J gene: TRBJ2-3
CDR3 protein: CASSQTGTATDTQYF

clone size: NA
V gene: TRBV20-1
J gene: TRBJ1-6
CDR3 protein: CSAREGGGLHF

clone size: NA
V gene: TRBV7-9
J gene: TRBJ2-5
CDR3 protein: CASSLTSGRARETQYF

clone size: NA
V gene: TRBV2
J gene: TRBJ1-5
CDR3 protein: CASRRGGQSNQPQHF

clone size: NA
V gene: TRBV29-1
J gene: TRBJ2-2
CDR3 protein: CSVDRAVTGELFF

clone size: NA
V gene: TRBV2
J gene: TRBJ2-7
CDR3 protein: CASSVSGKIYEQYF

clone size: NA
V gene: TRBV11-2
J gene: TRBJ2-2
CDR3 protein: CASREIAGFGGELFF

clone size: NA
V gene: TRBV7-2
J gene: TRBJ1-2
CDR3 protein: CASSPLNYGYTF

clone size: NA
V gene: TRBV23-1
J gene: TRBJ2-3
CDR3 protein: CASSFGPTEGDTQYF

clone size: few
V gene: TRBV19
J gene: TRBJ1-1
CDR3 protein: CASSNGGSWVSEAFF

clone size: NA
V gene: TRBV18
J gene: TRBJ1-1
CDR3 protein: CASSTTGNTEAFF

clone size: NA
V gene: TRBV5-1
J gene: TRBJ2-3
CDR3 protein: CASSLGTGTDTQYF

clone size: NA
V gene: TRBV6-1
J gene: TRBJ2-1
CDR3 protein: CASSEQGYNEQFF

clone size: NA
V gene: TRBV5-1
J gene: TRBJ2-3
CDR3 protein: CASSLGGQGGTDTQYF

clone size: NA
V gene: TRBV28
J gene: TRBJ1-1
CDR3 protein: CASSPRGTEAFF

clone size: few
V gene: TRBV5-4
J gene: TRBJ2-3
CDR3 protein: CASSLSPGVSTDTQYF

clone size: few
V gene: TRBV11-2
J gene: TRBJ2-1
CDR3 protein: CASRPVGDWGVGEQFF

clone size: NA
V gene: TRBV29-1
J gene: TRBJ2-1
CDR3 protein: CSVKGTSGRNVRNEQFF

clone size: NA
V gene: TRBV25-1
J gene: TRBJ1-4
CDR3 protein: CASSGGRGVSGANEKLFF

clone size: NA
V gene: TRBV5-1
J gene: TRBJ2-7
CDR3 protein: CASSPPGQGSVREQYF

clone size: NA
V gene: TRBV2
J gene: TRBJ1-2
CDR3 protein: CASSDLPNYGYTF

clone size: once
V gene: TRBV28
J gene: TRBJ1-1
CDR3 protein: CASRVGGTGYTEAFF

clone size: NA
V gene: TRBV5-1
J gene: TRBJ2-7
CDR3 protein: CASSLGDWTSGYEQYF

clone size: NA
V gene: TRBV7-9
J gene: TRBJ1-1
CDR3 protein: CASSLAGYTEAFF

clone size: NA
V gene: TRBV7-3
J gene: TRBJ2-2
CDR3 protein: CASSLSPSGGRILNTGELFF

clone size: NA
V gene: TRBV15
J gene: TRBJ2-2
CDR3 protein: CATSRDRGNGELFF

clone size: NA
V gene: TRBV11-2
J gene: TRBJ2-2
CDR3 protein: CASSRGTDGELFF

clone size: NA
V gene: TRBV7-8
J gene: TRBJ2-5
CDR3 protein: CASSLDSSGRVRQETQYF

clone size: NA
V gene: TRBV6-1
J gene: TRBJ1-1
CDR3 protein: CASSIWGITEAFF

clone size: once
V gene: TRBV7-6
J gene: TRBJ2-1
CDR3 protein: CASSLASGFYNEQFF

clone size: NA
V gene: TRBV13
J gene: TRBJ2-7
CDR3 protein: CASSLGDRGSSYEQYF

clone size: NA
V gene: TRBV5-1
J gene: TRBJ2-7
CDR3 protein: CASSLDGGNPSYEQYF

clone size: NA
V gene: TRBV27
J gene: TRBJ1-1
CDR3 protein: CASMSRVLNTEAFF

clone size: NA
V gene: TRBV19
J gene: TRBJ2-6
CDR3 protein: CASSSRSGSSGANVLTF

clone size: NA
V gene: TRBV18
J gene: TRBJ1-2
CDR3 protein: CASSPDRDYGYTF

clone size: NA
V gene: TRBV4-2
J gene: TRBJ1-1
CDR3 protein: CASSPPDLINTEAFF

clone size: NA
V gene: TRBV7-7
J gene: TRBJ2-1
CDR3 protein: CASSATGRHNEQFF

clone size: NA
V gene: TRBV18
J gene: TRBJ2-2
CDR3 protein: CASSPYLQGASGELFF

clone size: NA
V gene: TRBV30
J gene: TRBJ2-7
CDR3 protein: CAWSWYEQYF

clone size: NA
V gene: TRBV2
J gene: TRBJ2-2
CDR3 protein: CASSILQGPGELFF